The 12 T cell receptor beta chains reported below all come from one sample, sequenced in a study of shared clonotypes between healthy human individuals. Naive CD8 cells lacked CD45RO, underwent positive selection for CCR7 and left out terminally differentiated effector memory CD45RA+ cells. Sequencing was performed with immunoSEQ multiplex PCR; in TCRdb, only in-frame clones are kept and a portion is missing. Here the sample spans approximately 740,000 clones, about 92% being singletons. The sample consisted of naive CD8+ T cells sorted from blood. The receptors were gathered from a man aged 30 to 45 in good health.

The chain uses TRBV5-1 and TRBJ2-1; TRBD2 matches at 9 bases. The CDR3 contains 15 residues. Germline CDR1 SGHRS, CDR2 YFSETQ. The junction had 8 bases not matched to a gene; V was cut back by 1 base and J by 9 bases. For the CDR3, the DNA is TGCGCCAGCAGCTTGATGGGGACTAGCACGGTTGAGCAGTTCTTC. Protein sequence: CASSLMGTSTVEQFF.

The CDR3 protein is CASSYGAAYNEQFF. The CDR3 nucleotides are TGTGCCAGCAGTTACGGTGCGGCTTACAATGAGCAGTTCTTC. V gene TRBV6-6 combines with J gene TRBJ2-1; no clear D. Germline V gene data show CDR1 as MNHNY and CDR2 as SVGAGI (reference sequence). Trimming removed 2 bases from V and 4 bases from J, with 9 bases in between. CDR3 length equals 14 residues.

For the CDR3, the DNA is TGTGCCAGCAGTGAAGGGCCAGTGCCCTACGAGCAGTACTTC. This sequence encodes CASSEGPVPYEQYF. V and J are TRBV2 and TRBJ2-7; D ambiguous. V lost 1 base, J lost 2 bases, and 9 bases lay in between. The CDR3 has 14 residues. Germline CDR1 reads SNHLY; CDR2 reads FYNNEI.

The genes are TRBV4-3 and TRBJ2-1, with D uncertain. The V gene's germline CDR1 is LGHNA and CDR2 YSLEER. The V end was cut by 0 bases, the J end by 4 bases, with 13 bases between. The CDR3 contains 16 residues. This chain's CDR3 is CASSQEAGDPYNEQFF. The CDR3 coding sequence is TGCGCCAGCAGCCAAGAGGCAGGAGACCCTTACAATGAGCAGTTCTTC.

The V call is TRBV27, the J call TRBJ2-5; D is possibly TRBD2 (5 bases). CDR3 size: 15 residues. CDR1 MNHEY and CDR2 SMNVEV come from the germline V gene (reference sequence). The V gene lost 3 bases and the J gene lost 5 bases, with 16 bases spanning the gap. CDR3 nucleotides: TGTGCCAGCAGTTTCTCCGGGAACTCTTGGGAGACCCAGTACTTC. This sequence encodes CASSFSGNSWETQYF.

The chain combines TRBV7-9 with TRBJ1-3; 9 nucleotides line up with TRBD1. Germline V gives CDR1 SEHNR, CDR2 FQNEAQ (reference sequence). V lost 1 base, J lost 0 bases, and 1 base stayed unmatched. The CDR3 length is 16 residues. In nucleotides, the CDR3 is TGTGCCAGCAGCTTAGGGGACAGGGCCTCTGGAAACACCATATATTTT. This sequence encodes CASSLGDRASGNTIYF.

This chain links TRBV27 with TRBJ2-7; 11 bases match TRBD1. This CDR3 is built from 16 residues. The V gene's germline CDR1 is MNHEY and CDR2 SMNVEV (reference sequence). V lost 4 bases, J lost 2 bases, and 7 bases stayed unmatched. Here the CDR3 DNA reads TGTGCCAGCAGTTCCTCGGACAGGGGGCATCCCTACGAGCAGTACTTC. Amino acids: CASSSSDRGHPYEQYF.

This chain uses TRBV29-1 with TRBJ1-2; D might be TRBD1 (5 bases). Trimming pared 5 bases from V and 6 bases from J, leaving 13 bases between. The CDR3 runs to 12 residues. CDR1 and CDR2 from the germline V gene are SQVTM and ANQGSEA. The CDR3 DNA reads as TGCAGCGTTACCTGGGGGGTTGATGGCTACACCTTC. Protein: CSVTWGVDGYTF. The full variable domain, completed using reference TRBV29-1 and TRBJ1-2, is SAVISQKPSRDICQRGTSLTIQCQVDSQVTMMFWYRQQPGQSLTLIATANQGSEATYESGFVIDKFPISRPNLTFSTLTVSNMSPEDSSIYLCSVTWGVDGYTFGSGTRLTVV.

The rearrangement joins TRBV2 to TRBJ2-7; perhaps TRBD2 as D (6 bases). This CDR3 is built from 16 residues. The ends were cut back, 8 bases at V and 9 bases at J, with 29 bases in the middle. From germline, CDR1 is SNHLY and CDR2 FYNNEI. The CDR3 is CASDASGVLNYLGQYF. For the CDR3, the DNA is TGTGCCAGCGACGCATCGGGGGTACTAAATTATTTAGGGCAGTACTTC. Filled out from reference TRBV2 and TRBJ2-7, the complete variable domain reads EPEVTQTPSHQVTQMGQEVILRCVPISNHLYFYWYRQILGQKVEFLVSFYNNEISEKSEIFDDQFSVERPDGSNFTLKIRSTKLEDSAMYFCASDASGVLNYLGQYFGPGTRLTVT.

This rearrangement joins TRBV7-9 to TRBJ2-1, with D perhaps TRBD2 (5 bases). The CDR3 is 14 amino acids. Per the germline V gene, CDR1 is SEHNR and CDR2 is FQNEAQ (reference sequence). V shed 1 base and J shed 14 bases, with 18 bases lying between them. CDR3 nucleotide sequence: TGTGCCAGCAGCTTAGGGACTGGATTCTTTTCGGAGTTCTTC. Protein: CASSLGTGFFSEFF.

About this clone: This sample includes further DNA sequences coding for the same CDR3. The rearrangement uses TRBV27 and TRBJ2-3, with 7 nucleotides matching TRBD1. Germline CDR1 reads MNHEY; CDR2 reads SMNVEV (reference sequence). This CDR3 has 14 residues. V dropped 4 bases and J dropped 2; count of bases not matched to a gene: 3. CDR3 sequence reads: CASSSDRATDTQYF. The DNA for the CDR3 is TGTGCCAGCAGTTCAGACAGGGCCACAGATACGCAGTATTTT.

This chain's CDR3 is CASSLEAEAYGYTF. The CDR3 bases are TGTGCCAGCAGCTTAGAAGCAGAGGCCTATGGCTACACCTTC. The chain couples TRBV11-3 to TRBJ1-2; no firm D call. The CDR3 contains 14 residues. Germline V gives CDR1 SGHNT, CDR2 YENEEA. Trimming took off 0 bases at V and 4 bases at J, with 9 bases between the two ends.